Here is one TCR beta chain with its context. The sample comes from a study of glioma-infiltrating T cells after dendritic cell vaccination. As for the study in general: Dendritic cells derived from monocytes and pulsed with autologous tumor lysate formed the vaccine. At biweekly intervals, patients got three intradermal dendritic cell vaccine injections.

The time point denotes: after dendritic cell vaccination, including at tumor progression/relapse. Using immunoSEQ multiplex PCR, the repertoire was profiled, and TCRdb retains in-frame clones only, with some absent. The sample has approximately 99,000 clones, roughly 80% seen once. The CDR3 spans 17 residues. V shed 0 bases and J shed 2 bases, with 17 bases lying between them. The germline CDR1 and CDR2 sequences are SGHAT and FQNNGV. This receptor was obtained from a human donor with glioblastoma. The sequences come from blood, collected after dendritic cell vaccination. The chain links TRBV11-2 to TRBJ2-7, with unresolved D. The CDR3 bases are TGTGCCAGCAGCTTAGATCGTCGAGGATCAGTAGCCTACGAGCAGTACTTC. This codes for CASSLDRRGSVAYEQYF.